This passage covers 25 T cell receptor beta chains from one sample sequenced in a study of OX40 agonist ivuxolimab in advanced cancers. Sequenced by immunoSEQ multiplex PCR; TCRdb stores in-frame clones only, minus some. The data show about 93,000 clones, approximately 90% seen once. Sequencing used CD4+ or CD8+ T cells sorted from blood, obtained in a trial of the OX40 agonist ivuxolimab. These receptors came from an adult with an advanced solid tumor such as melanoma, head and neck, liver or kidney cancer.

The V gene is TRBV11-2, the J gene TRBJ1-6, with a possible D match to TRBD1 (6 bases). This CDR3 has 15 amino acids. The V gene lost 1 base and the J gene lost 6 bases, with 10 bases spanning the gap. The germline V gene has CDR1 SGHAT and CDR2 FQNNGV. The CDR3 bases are TGTGCCAGCAGCTTAGGAGACAGGAGTAATTCACCCCTCCACTTT. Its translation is CASSLGDRSNSPLHF.

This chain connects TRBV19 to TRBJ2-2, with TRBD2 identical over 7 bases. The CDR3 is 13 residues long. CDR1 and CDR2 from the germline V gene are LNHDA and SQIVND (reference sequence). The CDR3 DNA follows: TGTGCGAGTCGGGGGGAAGGGACCGGGGAGCTGTTTTTT. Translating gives CASRGEGTGELFF.

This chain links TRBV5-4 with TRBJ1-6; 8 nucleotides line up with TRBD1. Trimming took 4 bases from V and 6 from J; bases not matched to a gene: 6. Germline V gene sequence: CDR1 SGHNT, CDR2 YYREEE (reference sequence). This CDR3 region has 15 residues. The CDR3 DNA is TGTGCCAGCAGCCAAGGACAGGGTACTAATTCACCCCTCCACTTT. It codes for CASSQGQGTNSPLHF.

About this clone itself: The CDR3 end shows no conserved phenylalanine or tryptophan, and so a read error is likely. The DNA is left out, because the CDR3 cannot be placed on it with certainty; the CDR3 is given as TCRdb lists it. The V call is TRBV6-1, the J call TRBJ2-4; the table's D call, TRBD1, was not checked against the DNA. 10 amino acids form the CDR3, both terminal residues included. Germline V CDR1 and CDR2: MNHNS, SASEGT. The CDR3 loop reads CATGTGGSEV.

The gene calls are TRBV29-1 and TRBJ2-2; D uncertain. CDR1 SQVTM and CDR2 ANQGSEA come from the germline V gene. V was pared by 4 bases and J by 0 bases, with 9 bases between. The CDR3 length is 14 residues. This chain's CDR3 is CSVVGQSNTGELFF. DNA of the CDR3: TGCAGCGTTGTCGGGCAGTCGAACACCGGGGAGCTGTTTTTT.

DNA for the CDR3: TGTGCCTGGGGCAGGGGTCTCTCCTACGAGCAGTACTTC. Protein sequence: CAWGRGLSYEQYF. The genes are TRBV30 and TRBJ2-7; D might be TRBD1 (6 bases). The CDR3 is made up of 13 amino acids. Deletions cut 5 bases from V and 0 bases from J, with 11 bases between. Germline V gives CDR1 GTSNPN, CDR2 SVGIG (reference sequence).

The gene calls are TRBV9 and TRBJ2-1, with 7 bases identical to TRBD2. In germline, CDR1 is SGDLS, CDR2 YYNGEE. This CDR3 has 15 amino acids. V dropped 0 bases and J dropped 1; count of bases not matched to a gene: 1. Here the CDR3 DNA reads TGTGCCAGCAGCGTAGTGGGACTATCCTACAATGAGCAGTTCTTC. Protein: CASSVVGLSYNEQFF.

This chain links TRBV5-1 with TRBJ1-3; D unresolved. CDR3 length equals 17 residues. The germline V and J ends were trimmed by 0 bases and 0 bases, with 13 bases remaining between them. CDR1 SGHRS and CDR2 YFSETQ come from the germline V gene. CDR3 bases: TGCGCCAGCAGCTTGGTAGGTTTAACAGACTCTGGAAACACCATATATTTT. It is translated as CASSLVGLTDSGNTIYF.

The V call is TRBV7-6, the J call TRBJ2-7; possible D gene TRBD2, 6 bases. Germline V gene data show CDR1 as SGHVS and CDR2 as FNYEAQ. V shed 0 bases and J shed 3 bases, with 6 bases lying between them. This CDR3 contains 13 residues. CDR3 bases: TGTGCCAGCAGCTTAGCGGGGGGCTACGAGCAGTACTTC. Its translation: CASSLAGGYEQYF.

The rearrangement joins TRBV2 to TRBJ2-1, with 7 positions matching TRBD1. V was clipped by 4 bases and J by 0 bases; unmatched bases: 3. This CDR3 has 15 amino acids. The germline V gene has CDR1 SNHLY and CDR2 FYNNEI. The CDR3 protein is CASSVDRASYNEQFF. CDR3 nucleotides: TGTGCCAGCAGTGTAGACAGGGCCTCCTACAATGAGCAGTTCTTC.

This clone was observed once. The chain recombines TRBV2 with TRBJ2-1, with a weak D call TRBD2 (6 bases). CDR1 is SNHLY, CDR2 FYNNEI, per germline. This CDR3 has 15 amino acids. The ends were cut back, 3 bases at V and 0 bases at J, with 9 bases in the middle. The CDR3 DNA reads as TGTGCCAGCAGTGATGGGAGGAGCTCCTACAATGAGCAGTTCTTC. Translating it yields CASSDGRSSYNEQFF.

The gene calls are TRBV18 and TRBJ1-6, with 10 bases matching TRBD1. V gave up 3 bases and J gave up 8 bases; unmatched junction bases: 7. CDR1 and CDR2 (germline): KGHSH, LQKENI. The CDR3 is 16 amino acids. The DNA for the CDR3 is TGTGCCAGCTCACCGACGACAGGGGGCTTTGATTCACCCCTCCACTTT. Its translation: CASSPTTGGFDSPLHF.

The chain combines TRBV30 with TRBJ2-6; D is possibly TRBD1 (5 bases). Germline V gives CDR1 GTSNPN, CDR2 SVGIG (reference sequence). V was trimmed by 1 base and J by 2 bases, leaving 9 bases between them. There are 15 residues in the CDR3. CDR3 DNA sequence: TGTGCCTGGAGTGACATACAGGCTGGGGCCAACGTCCTGACTTTC. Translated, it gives CAWSDIQAGANVLTF.

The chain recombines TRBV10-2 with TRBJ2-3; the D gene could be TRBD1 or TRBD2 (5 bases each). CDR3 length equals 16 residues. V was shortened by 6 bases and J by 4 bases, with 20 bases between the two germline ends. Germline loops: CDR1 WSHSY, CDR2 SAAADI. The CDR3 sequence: CASRGTRGWSADTQYF. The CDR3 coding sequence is TGCGCCAGCAGGGGGACGAGAGGTTGGTCGGCAGATACGCAGTATTTT.

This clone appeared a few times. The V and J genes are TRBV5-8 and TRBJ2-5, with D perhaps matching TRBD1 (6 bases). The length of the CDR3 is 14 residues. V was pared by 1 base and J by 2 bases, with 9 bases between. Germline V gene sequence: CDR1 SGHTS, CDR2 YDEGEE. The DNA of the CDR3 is TGTGCCAGCAGCTTGATCGGACAGCAAGAGACCCAGTACTTC. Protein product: CASSLIGQQETQYF. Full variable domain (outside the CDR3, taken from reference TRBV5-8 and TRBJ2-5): EAGVTQSPTHLIKTRGQQATLRCSPISGHTSVYWYQQALGLGLQFLLWYDEGEERNRGNFPPRFSGRQFPNYSSELNVNALELEDSALYLCASSLIGQQETQYFGPGTRLLVL.

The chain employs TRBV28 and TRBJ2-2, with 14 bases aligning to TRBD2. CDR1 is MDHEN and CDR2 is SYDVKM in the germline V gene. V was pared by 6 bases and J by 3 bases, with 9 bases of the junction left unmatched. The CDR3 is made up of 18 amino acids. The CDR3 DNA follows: TGTGCCAGCAGCCTTAAATGGACTAGCGGGAGGTACACCGGGGAGCTGTTTTTT. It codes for CASSLKWTSGRYTGELFF. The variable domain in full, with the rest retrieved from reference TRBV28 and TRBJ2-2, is DVKVTQSSRYLVKRTGEKVFLECVQDMDHENMFWYRQDPGLGLRLIYFSYDVKMKEKGDIPEGYSVSREKKERFSLILESASTNQTSMYLCASSLKWTSGRYTGELFFGEGSRLTVL.

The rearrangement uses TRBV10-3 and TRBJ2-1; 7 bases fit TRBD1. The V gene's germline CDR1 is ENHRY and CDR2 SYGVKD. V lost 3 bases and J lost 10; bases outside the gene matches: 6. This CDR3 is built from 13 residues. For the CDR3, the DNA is TGTGCCATCAGTGAAGACAGGGCAAGAGAGCAGTTCTTC. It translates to CAISEDRAREQFF.

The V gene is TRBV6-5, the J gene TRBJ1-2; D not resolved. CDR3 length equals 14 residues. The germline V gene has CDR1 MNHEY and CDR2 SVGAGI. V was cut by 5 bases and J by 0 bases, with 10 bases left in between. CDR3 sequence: CASSETYTNYGYTF. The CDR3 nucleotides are TGTGCCAGCAGTGAGACATACACTAACTATGGCTACACCTTC.

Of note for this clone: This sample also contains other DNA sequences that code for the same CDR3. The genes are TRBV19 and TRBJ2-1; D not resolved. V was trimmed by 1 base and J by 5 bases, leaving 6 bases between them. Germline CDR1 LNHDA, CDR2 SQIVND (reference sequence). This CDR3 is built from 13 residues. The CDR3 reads CASSIVGNNEQFF. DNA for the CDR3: TGTGCCAGTAGTATAGTTGGCAACAATGAGCAGTTCTTC.

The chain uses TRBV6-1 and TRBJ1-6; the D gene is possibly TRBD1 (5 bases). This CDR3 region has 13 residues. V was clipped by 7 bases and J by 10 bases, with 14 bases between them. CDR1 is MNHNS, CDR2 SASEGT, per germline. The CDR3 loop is CASTHVRESPLHF. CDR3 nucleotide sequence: TGTGCCAGCACCCACGTCAGGGAATCACCCCTCCACTTT.

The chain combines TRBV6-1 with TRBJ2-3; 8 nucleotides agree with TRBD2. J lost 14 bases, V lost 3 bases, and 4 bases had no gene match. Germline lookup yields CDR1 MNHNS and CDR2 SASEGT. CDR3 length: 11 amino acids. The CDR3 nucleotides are TGTGCCAGCAGTGACCAGCGGGAGCGGTATTTT. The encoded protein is CASSDQRERYF.

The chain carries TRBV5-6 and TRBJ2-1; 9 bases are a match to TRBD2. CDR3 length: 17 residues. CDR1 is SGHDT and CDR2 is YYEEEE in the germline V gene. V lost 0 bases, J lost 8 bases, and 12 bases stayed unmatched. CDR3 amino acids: CASSLVLAGTYGDEQFF. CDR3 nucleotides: TGTGCCAGCAGCTTGGTGCTAGCGGGGACCTACGGCGATGAGCAGTTCTTC.

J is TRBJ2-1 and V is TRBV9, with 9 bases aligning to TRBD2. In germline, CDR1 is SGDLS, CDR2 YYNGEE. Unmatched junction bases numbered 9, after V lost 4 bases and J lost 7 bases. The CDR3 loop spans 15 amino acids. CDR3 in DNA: TGTGCCAGCAGCCAGCATGAGCTAGCGGGGAATGAGCAGTTCTTC. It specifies CASSQHELAGNEQFF. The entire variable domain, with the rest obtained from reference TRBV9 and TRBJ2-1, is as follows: DSGVTQTPKHLITATGQRVTLRCSPRSGDLSVYWYQQSLDQGLQFLIQYYNGEERAKGNILERFSAQQFPDLHSELNLSSLELGDSALYFCASSQHELAGNEQFFGPGTRLTVL.

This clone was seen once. CDR3 DNA: TGTGCCTGGAGTGTGCAGGGCCAAGAGACCCAGTACTTC. This sequence encodes CAWSVQGQETQYF. V gene TRBV30 combines with J gene TRBJ2-5; a weak D match, TRBD1 (5 bases). Deletions cut 0 bases from V and 1 base from J, with 6 bases between. This CDR3 is 13 amino acids long. CDR1 is GTSNPN and CDR2 is SVGIG in the germline V gene (reference sequence).

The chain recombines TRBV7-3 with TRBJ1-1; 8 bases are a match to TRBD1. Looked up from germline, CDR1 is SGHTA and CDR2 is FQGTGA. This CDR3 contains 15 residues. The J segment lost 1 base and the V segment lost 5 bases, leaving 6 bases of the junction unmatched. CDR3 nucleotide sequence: TGTGCCAGCAGCACCACAGGGGGGGCGAACACTGAAGCTTTCTTT. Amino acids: CASSTTGGANTEAFF. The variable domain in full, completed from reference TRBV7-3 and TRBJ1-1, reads GAGVSQTPSNKVTEKGKYVELRCDPISGHTALYWYRQSLGQGPEFLIYFQGTGAADDSGLPNDRFFAVRPEGSVSTLKIQRTERGDSAVYLCASSTTGGANTEAFFGQGTRLTVV.